This record looks at one T cell receptor beta chain sequence and its context. Other DNA sequences in this specimen translate into the identical CDR3. The data belong to a study of beta chain features in type 1 diabetes. Per germline, CDR1 SGHTA and CDR2 FQGNSA. The V end was cut by 7 bases, the J end by 7 bases, with 20 bases between. The CDR3 consists of 15 residues. The authors reverse transcribed all of the isolated RNA, so sequencing captured expressed TCRB transcripts. The method was immunoSEQ multiplex PCR; TCRdb's version includes in-frame clones alone and lacks a portion of them. The data show roughly 140,000 clones, 11% seen once.

This TCR was recovered from a man between 18 and 35 years old in good health. Sequencing was done on a sample of central memory CD4+ T cells from blood. This rearrangement joins TRBV7-2 to TRBJ1-5; possible D gene TRBD1, 6 bases. The CDR3 reads CASTTLGGPGQPQHF. The CDR3 bases are TGTGCCAGCACCACCCTGGGGGGGCCGGGGCAGCCCCAGCATTTT.